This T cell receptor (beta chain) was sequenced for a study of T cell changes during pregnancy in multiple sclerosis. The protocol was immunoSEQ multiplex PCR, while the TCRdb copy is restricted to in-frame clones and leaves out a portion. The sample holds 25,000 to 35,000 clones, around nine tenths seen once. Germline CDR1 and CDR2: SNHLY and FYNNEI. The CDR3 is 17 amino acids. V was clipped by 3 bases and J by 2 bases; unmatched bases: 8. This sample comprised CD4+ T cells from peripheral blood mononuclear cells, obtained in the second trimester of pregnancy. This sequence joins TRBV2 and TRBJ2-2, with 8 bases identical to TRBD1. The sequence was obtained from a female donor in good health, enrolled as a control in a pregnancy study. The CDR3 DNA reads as TGTGCCAGCAGTGACGTTTTCGGGACAGGAAACACCGGGGAGCTGTTTTTT. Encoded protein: CASSDVFGTGNTGELFF.